This is a list of T cell receptor beta chains from one sample in a study of shared clonotypes between healthy human individuals. The assay was immunoSEQ multiplex PCR, and TCRdb's table has in-frame clones only and misses some. Found here are 650,000 to 800,000 clones, 92% of them singletons; the top ten hold nearly 25%. Sequences were obtained from naive CD8+ T cells sorted from blood. These receptors were collected from a man aged 25 to 45 in good health. Both conserved end residues are part of each CDR3. The order of the fields is V gene, J gene, CDR3 protein.

v_call: TRBV7-9; j_call: TRBJ2-2; cdr3_aa: CASSLPKAPGTGATGELFF
v_call: TRBV7-6; j_call: TRBJ2-3; cdr3_aa: CASSLVGWQGMDTDTQYF
v_call: TRBV2; j_call: TRBJ2-7; cdr3_aa: CASRRQGNSYEQYF
v_call: TRBV6-5; j_call: TRBJ2-1; cdr3_aa: CASSLLAGPEQFF
v_call: TRBV29-1; j_call: TRBJ2-1; cdr3_aa: CSVEFLGNSYNEQFF
v_call: TRBV28; j_call: TRBJ2-7; cdr3_aa: CASSLTRTGSSYEQYF
v_call: TRBV30; j_call: TRBJ1-1; cdr3_aa: CAWSFPGTGETEAFF
v_call: TRBV28; j_call: TRBJ2-7; cdr3_aa: CASSFRPYEQYF
v_call: TRBV27; j_call: TRBJ2-7; cdr3_aa: CASTRAEGGGEQYF
v_call: TRBV27; j_call: TRBJ2-7; cdr3_aa: CASSWGGAVYEQYF
v_call: TRBV7-8; j_call: TRBJ2-1; cdr3_aa: CASSLRGGPWNPDNEQFF
v_call: TRBV7-9; j_call: TRBJ2-6; cdr3_aa: CASSKSSGANVLTF
v_call: TRBV11-2; j_call: TRBJ2-1; cdr3_aa: CASSFPTSGSSYNEQFF
v_call: TRBV28; j_call: TRBJ1-5; cdr3_aa: CASSSGEASTQPQHF
v_call: TRBV5-6; j_call: TRBJ2-7; cdr3_aa: CASKKTASYEQYF
v_call: TRBV5-4; j_call: TRBJ2-2; cdr3_aa: CASSLGPPGTGELFF
v_call: TRBV15; j_call: TRBJ2-2; cdr3_aa: CATSRARASDRTAGELFF
v_call: TRBV11-2; j_call: TRBJ2-1; cdr3_aa: CASSLVAGLYNEQFF
v_call: TRBV19; j_call: TRBJ2-7; cdr3_aa: CASTTGTGSYEQYF
v_call: TRBV7-9; j_call: TRBJ1-1; cdr3_aa: CASSSPETSEAFF
v_call: TRBV27; j_call: TRBJ2-7; cdr3_aa: CASSQAGTMTYEQYF
v_call: TRBV9; j_call: TRBJ2-3; cdr3_aa: CASSARTSGHTDTQYF
v_call: TRBV19; j_call: TRBJ2-1; cdr3_aa: CASSIIDRSYNEQFF
v_call: TRBV7-9; j_call: TRBJ2-1; cdr3_aa: CASSLVASGRYNEQFF
v_call: TRBV9; j_call: TRBJ1-1; cdr3_aa: CASSEDIRVGNTEAFF
v_call: TRBV9; j_call: TRBJ2-1; cdr3_aa: CASSGGPSGRFEQFF
v_call: TRBV28; j_call: TRBJ2-3; cdr3_aa: CASSSSGRADTQYF
v_call: TRBV5-4; j_call: TRBJ2-1; cdr3_aa: CASSLGGLASSYNEQFF
v_call: TRBV29-1; j_call: TRBJ2-1; cdr3_aa: CSVGVRTGENEQFF
v_call: TRBV4-1; j_call: TRBJ2-1; cdr3_aa: CASAGSSYNEQFF
v_call: TRBV27; j_call: TRBJ2-4; cdr3_aa: CASRPAGGAKNIQYF
v_call: TRBV28; j_call: TRBJ2-5; cdr3_aa: CASSSPGLAGVSETQYF
v_call: TRBV29-1; j_call: TRBJ2-7; cdr3_aa: CSVAGTGDYEQYF
v_call: TRBV5-1; j_call: TRBJ2-7; cdr3_aa: CASSWSSGFSYEQYF
v_call: TRBV27; j_call: TRBJ2-7; cdr3_aa: CASSLKPGIIYEQYF
v_call: TRBV6-5; j_call: TRBJ2-3; cdr3_aa: CASSAGGGTDTQYF
v_call: TRBV28; j_call: TRBJ2-4; cdr3_aa: CASNEEVIKNIQYF
v_call: TRBV6-6; j_call: TRBJ2-1; cdr3_aa: CASTMLDSNEQFF
v_call: TRBV4-2; j_call: TRBJ2-1; cdr3_aa: CASSQDGREQFF
v_call: TRBV5-1; j_call: TRBJ2-7; cdr3_aa: CASSLELADSYGQYF
v_call: TRBV7-9; j_call: TRBJ2-7; cdr3_aa: CASSSSRGPQGVEQYF
v_call: TRBV14; j_call: TRBJ1-1; cdr3_aa: CASSQDSSQRTEAFF
v_call: TRBV5-1; j_call: TRBJ2-5; cdr3_aa: CASSLGTGGKTQYF